This TCR beta chain is drawn from a study of PD-1 blockade in classical Hodgkin lymphoma. The assay was immunoSEQ multiplex PCR, and TCRdb's table has in-frame clones only and misses some. The sample consists of around 4,500 clones, about 72% of them appearing once. With respect to this clone: Its antigen is currently unknown.

Study-wide points: For complete responders, baseline diversity was comparable to that of newly diagnosed patients.

Described time point: cycle 4 day 1 (C4D1), after 6 weeks of nivolumab. Each of the patients experienced relapse following autologous stem cell transplantation, and their brentuximab vedotin exposure differed. From thawed PBMCs, magnetic negative selection was used to isolate the CD8+ T cells. This CDR3 has 16 amino acids. J lost 5 bases, V lost 6 bases, and 13 bases had no gene match. Germline-derived CDR1 and CDR2 are ENHRY and SYGVKD. V gene TRBV10-3 combines with J gene TRBJ2-1; 7 bases agree with TRBD1. Source: CD8+ T cells from blood, taken before the fourth cycle of nivolumab. The sequence was obtained from a human donor with classical Hodgkin lymphoma. CDR3 residues: CAISMGQRETDNEQFF. In nucleotides, the CDR3 is TGTGCCATCAGCATGGGACAGCGCGAAACCGACAATGAGCAGTTCTTC.